This T cell receptor beta chain is drawn from a study of T cells in Graves' hyperthyroidism and ophthalmopathy. RNA transcripts were the template for amplifying TCR beta CDR3 regions. The primer set for the first-round RT-PCR of the TCR CDR3 was HTBI. MiXCR, run by TCRdb on the multiplex PCR reads, gives a single entry per CDR3 protein. The sample shows hundreds of thousands of distinct CDR3 sequences, roughly 15% of them seen only once. The germline CDR1 and CDR2 sequences are DFQATT and SNEGSKA (reference sequence). This CDR3 region has 14 residues. Trimming took 5 bases from V and 3 from J; bases not matched to a gene: 8. Diagnostic assessment was based on clinical symptoms, serum thyroxine and TRAb, thyroid ultrasound and orbital computed tomography. The source of the PBMCs was 8.5 to 10 ml of fresh peripheral blood. This clonotype showed up many times.

The origin of this receptor is a woman between 50 and 59 years old with Graves' ophthalmopathy. Input material: blood. The chain recombines TRBV20-1 with TRBJ2-7, with 9 bases fitting TRBD1. The CDR3 DNA sequence: TGCAGTGCTGCTTACAGGGGGCACGTCTACGAGCAGTACTTC. Amino acid sequence: CSAAYRGHVYEQYF.